These 9 T cell receptor beta chains were all obtained from the same sample, sequenced in a study of shared clonotypes between healthy human individuals. CD45RO-negative, CCR7-positively selected cells formed the naive CD8 fraction, excluding terminally differentiated effector memory CD45RA+ cells. The table came from immunoSEQ multiplex PCR; TCRdb's copy has only in-frame clones and leaves some out. There are about 2.2 million clones in the sample; around 93% occur only once, and less than 2% lies in the top ten. Material: naive CD8+ T cells from PBMCs. The receptors stem from a man in his late teens or twenties in good health. Some clones in this sample may be carry-over from other donors' samples.

This sequence joins TRBV30 and TRBJ2-7; TRBD2 matches 8 bases. V lost 3 bases to trimming and J lost 6 bases; unmatched junction nucleotides: 7. The germline V gene encodes CDR1 GTSNPN and CDR2 SVGIG (reference sequence). The CDR3 is 13 amino acids. CDR3 in amino acids: CAWSPGRAGEQYF. CDR3 nucleotides: TGTGCCTGGAGCCCCGGGAGGGCCGGCGAGCAGTACTTC. The full variable domain, rest sourced from reference TRBV30 and TRBJ2-7, is SQTIHQWPATLVQPVGSPLSLECTVEGTSNPNLYWYRQAAGRGLQLLFYSVGIGQISSEVPQNLSASRPQDRQFILSSKKLLLSDSGFYLCAWSPGRAGEQYFGPGTRLTVT.

The chain has TRBV5-1 and TRBJ2-2; 8 bases agree with TRBD2. The germline V gene encodes CDR1 SGHRS and CDR2 YFSETQ. This CDR3 region has 17 residues. Trimming at V came to 0 bases and at J to 6 bases, leaving 10 bases not matched to a gene. CDR3 sequence reads: CASSLAPSGRISGELFF. The CDR3 DNA reads as TGCGCCAGCAGCTTGGCTCCGAGCGGGAGAATATCCGGGGAGCTGTTTTTT.

The V and J genes are TRBV28 and TRBJ2-2, with 7 bases fitting TRBD2. In germline, CDR1 is MDHEN, CDR2 SYDVKM. The CDR3 extends over 17 amino acids. V shed 6 bases, J shed 5 bases, and the junction held 15 bases outside the gene matches. The DNA of the CDR3 is TGTGCCAGCAGCTACCTCGGGACTACGGAGGGAACCGGGGAGCTGTTTTTT. This translates into CASSYLGTTEGTGELFF.

The chain employs TRBV7-9 and TRBJ2-3; the match to TRBD2 covers 13 bases. After removal of 4 bases from V and 0 bases from J, the junction contained 4 bases not matched to a gene. Germline V CDR1 and CDR2: SEHNR, FQNEAQ (reference sequence). The CDR3 has 17 residues. The DNA for the CDR3 is TGTGCCAGCAGCTCCGGACTAGCGGGGGATAGCACAGATACGCAGTATTTT. It encodes CASSSGLAGDSTDTQYF.

This rearrangement joins TRBV27 to TRBJ2-7; D may be TRBD2 (5 bases). CDR3 length: 16 amino acids. Trimming removed 6 bases from V and 6 bases from J, with 24 bases in between. The germline V gene encodes CDR1 MNHEY and CDR2 SMNVEV (reference sequence). The CDR3 DNA sequence: TGTGCCAGCAGCCTATCTCCGGGATCCTTTCCAGTCGAGCAGTACTTC. Residues: CASSLSPGSFPVEQYF.

This chain joins TRBV7-6 and TRBJ2-1; D remains ambiguous. Trimming removed 4 bases at V and 1 base at J, with 14 bases between. This CDR3 comprises 16 residues. Germline values: CDR1 SGHVS, CDR2 FNYEAQ. In DNA, the CDR3 is TGTGCCAGCAGCTACAGCCCCAAGCTGTCCTACAATGAGCAGTTCTTC. This gives the protein CASSYSPKLSYNEQFF.

The chain links TRBV5-4 to TRBJ2-2; D possibly corresponds to TRBD1 (5 bases). Germline V gives CDR1 SGHNT, CDR2 YYREEE (reference sequence). The CDR3 totals 16 residues. The germline V and J ends were trimmed by 1 base and 4 bases, with 14 bases remaining between them. In DNA, the CDR3 is TGTGCCAGCAGCTTGAGTGGGCAGGACATCACCGGGGAGCTGTTTTTT. This codes for CASSLSGQDITGELFF.

The chain carries TRBV9 and TRBJ2-1, with D possibly being TRBD2 (6 bases). CDR1 is SGDLS, CDR2 YYNGEE, per germline. The CDR3 sequence is 15 residues long. Deletions cut 6 bases from V and 8 bases from J, with 21 bases between. The CDR3 protein is CASNNHRASEYEQFF. The CDR3 nucleotides read TGTGCCAGCAACAACCATAGGGCTAGCGAGTATGAGCAGTTCTTC.

CDR3 nucleotide sequence: TGTGCCAGCCTATCCACCCGGGATACAGGGTACGAGCAGTACTTC. Translated, it gives CASLSTRDTGYEQYF. V and J are TRBV6-1 and TRBJ2-7, with a possible D match to TRBD1 (6 bases). Per germline, CDR1 MNHNS and CDR2 SASEGT. The CDR3 is 15 residues long. Deletions cut 8 bases from V and 4 bases from J, with 21 bases between.